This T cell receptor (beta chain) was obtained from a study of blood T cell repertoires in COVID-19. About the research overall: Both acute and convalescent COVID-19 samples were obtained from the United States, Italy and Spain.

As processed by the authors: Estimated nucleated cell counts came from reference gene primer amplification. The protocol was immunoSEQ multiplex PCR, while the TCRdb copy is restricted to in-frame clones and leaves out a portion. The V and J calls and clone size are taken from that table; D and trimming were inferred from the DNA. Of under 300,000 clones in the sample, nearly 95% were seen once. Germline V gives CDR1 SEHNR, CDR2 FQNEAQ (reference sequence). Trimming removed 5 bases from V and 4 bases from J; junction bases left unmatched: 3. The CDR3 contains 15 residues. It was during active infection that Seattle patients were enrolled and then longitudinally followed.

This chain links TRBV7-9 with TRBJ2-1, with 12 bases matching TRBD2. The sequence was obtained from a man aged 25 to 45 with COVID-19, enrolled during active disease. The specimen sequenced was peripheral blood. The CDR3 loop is CASSVLAGGYNEQFF. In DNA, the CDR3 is TGTGCCAGCAGCGTACTAGCGGGGGGTTACAATGAGCAGTTCTTC.